These 26 T cell receptor beta chains came from one sample sequenced in a study of T cell repertoires in cytomegalovirus infection (dated by TCRdb to about 2019). These receptors have no identified antigens. The data were produced on an Illumina HiSeq 1500. The raw public data were reprocessed by TCRdb itself: fastp quality trimming at Q25, MiXCR clonotype calling, in-frame beta chains only. Rows are unified per CDR3 protein, each entry keeping the most common DNA and genes. The sample includes 800,000 to 950,000 distinct CDR3 sequences, with over 25% observed a single time. The top ten clonotypes cover over 10% of the sample. What the treatment or condition label conveys for this sample: in vitro stimulation with specific CMV peptide epitopes to enrich CMV-specific T cells. Material: cultured CD8+ T cells from PBMCs, obtained from culture after CMV antigen stimulation. All receptors come from a human donor in good health (CMV status not recorded). Some clones in this sample may be carry-over from other donors' samples.

The sample holds one count of this clonotype. This rearrangement joins TRBV2 to TRBJ2-3, with 9 bases that match TRBD1. Germline V gene data show CDR1 as SNHLY and CDR2 as FYNNEI. The CDR3 spans 16 residues. J was trimmed by 0 bases and V by 4 bases; bases with no gene match: 5. CDR3 amino acids: CASSGDRGRSTDTQYF. The CDR3 region has the DNA TGTGCCAGCAGTGGTGACAGGGGGAGAAGCACAGATACGCAGTATTTT.

This clonotype is medium-sized (0.01 to 0.1%). The chain recombines TRBV7-9 with TRBJ2-1; 9 bases match TRBD2. Trimming cost V 5 bases and J 0 bases; bases outside gene matches: 5. The length of the CDR3 is 16 residues. The germline gives CDR1 SEHNR, CDR2 FQNEAQ (reference sequence). The CDR3 sequence is CASSIISGSSYNEQFF. CDR3 nucleotides: TGTGCCAGCAGCATAATTAGCGGGAGCTCCTACAATGAGCAGTTCTTC.

The chain links TRBV7-8 to TRBJ1-5, with unresolved D. Trimming removed 1 base from V and 3 bases from J, with 10 bases in between. The CDR3 consists of 15 residues. Germline values: CDR1 SGHVS, CDR2 FQNEAQ. For the CDR3, the DNA is TGTGCCAGCAGCTTAGATATACGGAACAATCAGCCCCAGCATTTT. It specifies CASSLDIRNNQPQHF.

This clonotype was observed many times. Here the CDR3 reads CASSPYRSDQPQHF. CDR3 DNA: TGTGCCAGCAGCCCCTACAGGTCGGATCAGCCCCAGCATTTT. The V call is TRBV7-8, the J call TRBJ1-5; D possibly corresponds to TRBD1 (5 bases). V lost 5 bases, J lost 5 bases, and 13 bases lay in between. This CDR3 contains 14 residues. Germline V gene lookup returns CDR1 SGHVS and CDR2 FQNEAQ.

The chain's CDR3 is CASSQGDRANEQYF. The CDR3 bases are TGCGCCAGCAGCCAAGGTGACAGGGCAAACGAGCAGTACTTC. The chain employs TRBV4-1 and TRBJ2-7; 7 bases align to TRBD1. Germline V gene sequence: CDR1 MGHRA, CDR2 YSYEKL. J was trimmed by 5 bases and V by 1 base; bases with no gene match: 5. This CDR3 has 14 residues.

This clonotype occurred a few times. The CDR3 here is CASRPLLVGGSNQPQHF. Here the CDR3 DNA reads TGTGCCAGTAGGCCCCTTTTGGTGGGGGGTAGCAATCAGCCCCAGCATTTT. The rearrangement joins TRBV19 to TRBJ1-5, with D perhaps matching TRBD1 (5 bases). The CDR3 extends over 17 amino acids. Germline V gene lookup returns CDR1 LNHDA and CDR2 SQIVND (reference sequence). V was clipped by 6 bases and J by 0 bases, with 18 bases between them.

A few counts support this clonotype. The chain combines TRBV5-6 with TRBJ1-5; D perhaps matches TRBD1 (5 bases). Germline values: CDR1 SGHDT, CDR2 YYEEEE. With 4 bases removed from V and 9 bases from J, the gap between germline ends came to 14 bases. CDR3 length: 13 residues. Here the CDR3 reads CASSDGTLGPQHF. Written as DNA, the CDR3 is TGTGCCAGCAGCGACGGGACCTTGGGGCCCCAGCATTTT. The full variable domain, in which reference TRBV5-6 and TRBJ1-5 provide the parts outside the CDR3, is DAGVTQSPTHLIKTRGQQVTLRCSPKSGHDTVSWYQQALGQGPQFIFQYYEEEERQRGNFPDRFSGHQFPNYSSELNVNALLLGDSALYLCASSDGTLGPQHFGDGTRLSIL.

This rearrangement joins TRBV7-9 to TRBJ2-5; tentative D call: TRBD2 (5 bases). Trimming took off 7 bases at V and 7 bases at J, with 22 bases between the two ends. The CDR3 sequence is 15 residues long. CDR1 SEHNR and CDR2 FQNEAQ come from the germline V gene (reference sequence). The CDR3 spells CASTSRARGPTTQYF. CDR3 bases: TGTGCCAGCACCTCCCGGGCACGCGGGCCAACGACCCAGTACTTC.

Comments on this clonotype: This may be a read error: a much more frequent sequence differs by one nucleotide. The chain couples TRBV7-8 to TRBJ1-5; D is unclear. Germline V gene data show CDR1 as SGHVS and CDR2 as FQNEAQ. The CDR3 consists of 13 residues. CDR3 loop: CASSLAGIQPRHF. In DNA, the CDR3 is TGTGCCAGCAGCTTAGCTGGGATTCAGCCCCGGCATTTT.

V and J are TRBV6-5 and TRBJ2-5; tentatively, D is TRBD2 (5 bases). Germline V gives CDR1 MNHEY, CDR2 SVGAGI. Deletions cut 8 bases from V and 5 bases from J, with 12 bases between. The CDR3 loop spans 12 amino acids. CDR3 sequence: CASGLREETQYF. CDR3 DNA: TGTGCCAGCGGCCTAAGGGAGGAGACCCAGTACTTC.

This chain joins TRBV3-1 and TRBJ2-3; D perhaps matches TRBD1 (5 bases). Germline V lookup: CDR1 LGHDT, CDR2 YNNKEL (reference sequence). The CDR3 extends over 13 amino acids. V dropped 8 bases and J dropped 0 bases, with 9 bases sitting between them. CDR3 sequence (DNA): TGTGCCAGCGAACAGGAAAGCACAGATACGCAGTATTTT. Residues: CASEQESTDTQYF.

The V and J genes are TRBV20-1 and TRBJ1-1, with D perhaps TRBD1 (6 bases). The CDR3 is 16 amino acids. CDR1 is DFQATT and CDR2 is SNEGSKA in the germline V gene (reference sequence). The V end was cut by 5 bases, the J end by 3 bases, with 22 bases between. CDR3 sequence reads: CSALPYREGFHTEAFF. The DNA for the CDR3 is TGCAGTGCTCTACCATACAGGGAAGGGTTCCACACTGAAGCTTTCTTT.

This clonotype has more than one count but fewer than ten. In DNA form, the CDR3 reads TGTGCCAGCAGTTACCAGGGGGATCAGCCCCAGCATTTT. It yields the protein CASSYQGDQPQHF. The chain combines TRBV6-5 with TRBJ1-5; 7 bases are a match to TRBD1. CDR3 size: 13 residues. Losses at the gene ends were 2 bases for V and 5 bases for J; bases not matched to a gene: 0. Germline loops: CDR1 MNHEY, CDR2 SVGAGI.

The chain employs TRBV6-2 or TRBV6-3 and TRBJ1-1; D gene unclear. The germline V and J ends were trimmed by 0 bases and 12 bases, with 14 bases remaining between them. Germline CDR1 MNHEY, CDR2 SVGEGT. The CDR3 spans 13 residues. The CDR3 sequence: CASSYSSPGSSFF. DNA for the CDR3: TGTGCCAGCAGTTACTCGAGCCCGGGCAGCTCTTTCTTT.

This clonotype was picked up many times. The J gene is TRBJ2-3, the V gene TRBV7-8; the D is unclear. Per germline, CDR1 SGHVS and CDR2 FQNEAQ. This CDR3 spans 15 amino acids. V shed 5 bases and J shed 0 bases, with 12 bases lying between them. This CDR3 is CASSLRHFSTDTQYF. CDR3 sequence (DNA): TGTGCCAGCAGCCTCCGACACTTCAGCACAGATACGCAGTATTTT.

This clonotype was seen a few times. The chain has TRBV6-5 and TRBJ2-3; D uncertain. V lost 0 bases and J 0 bases, leaving 7 bases between the germline ends. The germline V gene encodes CDR1 MNHEY and CDR2 SVGAGI. The CDR3 sequence is 15 residues long. CDR3 nucleotide sequence: TGTGCCAGCAGTTACTCGACCTATAGCACAGATACGCAGTATTTT. Protein sequence: CASSYSTYSTDTQYF.

The rearrangement links TRBV4-3 to TRBJ1-4; D unresolved. The CDR3 sequence is 14 residues long. Trimming took off 0 bases at V and 6 bases at J, with 8 bases between the two ends. CDR1 is LGHNA and CDR2 is YSLEER in the germline V gene. CDR3 DNA: TGCGCCAGCAGCCAAGAGAGAGACTATGAAAAACTGTTTTTT. This sequence encodes CASSQERDYEKLFF.

The chain recombines TRBV7-9 with TRBJ1-4; D not resolved. The CDR3 is 13 residues long. The germline V gene encodes CDR1 SEHNR and CDR2 FQNEAQ (reference sequence). Trimming stripped 6 bases from V and 8 bases from J, with 13 bases between. The CDR3 is CASRFRQSEKLFF. The CDR3 nucleotides read TGTGCCAGCAGATTCCGACAATCCGAAAAACTGTTTTTT.

This chain links TRBV7-9 with TRBJ2-1; 7 bases are shared with TRBD1. Germline assignment: CDR1 SEHNR and CDR2 FQNEAQ (reference sequence). This CDR3 has 17 residues. With 3 bases clipped from V and 0 bases from J, the junction kept 8 bases outside the gene matches. Here the CDR3 reads CASSFPTGHHSYNEQFF. CDR3 in DNA: TGTGCCAGCAGCTTCCCGACAGGGCACCACTCCTACAATGAGCAGTTCTTC.

The sample holds a few counts of this clonotype. The rearrangement joins TRBV27 to TRBJ1-2, with TRBD1 identical over 7 bases. Germline-derived CDR1 and CDR2 are MNHEY and SMNVEV (reference sequence). CDR3 length equals 15 residues. The J segment lost 4 bases and the V segment lost 5 bases, leaving 10 bases of the junction unmatched. CDR3 bases: TGTGCCAGCAGTGAAGACAGGGAATTTTTCTATGGCTACACCTTC. This gives the protein CASSEDREFFYGYTF.

This clonotype has a handful of counts. This may stem from a read error, because a much larger clone lies one nucleotide away. The chain couples TRBV28 to TRBJ2-5; D unclear. Germline-derived CDR1 and CDR2 are MDHEN and SYDVKM. V was clipped by 5 bases and J by 2 bases, with 6 bases between them. The CDR3 runs 12 residues. In DNA form, the CDR3 reads TGTGCCAGCAGTGTAGATCAAGAGACCCAGTACTTC. Amino acids: CASSVDQETQYF.

This clonotype was counted between two and nine times. The chain is built from TRBV12-3 or TRBV12-4 and TRBJ2-1; tentative D call: TRBD2 (6 bases). With 7 bases removed from V and 3 bases from J, the gap between germline ends came to 19 bases. The CDR3 runs 16 residues. CDR3: CASTFGRDFYYNEQFF. The CDR3 DNA is TGTGCCAGCACTTTTGGGCGGGACTTTTACTACAATGAGCAGTTCTTC.

V usage is TRBV7-9 and J usage is TRBJ1-2; the D gene is possibly TRBD1 (5 bases). The length of the CDR3 is 16 residues. V was clipped by 5 bases and J by 4 bases, with 20 bases between them. In germline, CDR1 is SEHNR, CDR2 FQNEAQ (reference sequence). CDR3 amino acids: CASSQGREETIYGYTF. CDR3 in DNA: TGTGCCAGCAGCCAGGGACGGGAGGAGACGATCTATGGCTACACCTTC. Drawing the rest from reference TRBV7-9 and TRBJ1-2, the complete variable domain is DTGVSQNPRHKITKRGQNVTFRCDPISEHNRLYWYRQTLGQGPEFLTYFQNEAQLEKSRLLSDRFSAERPKGSFSTLEIQRTEQGDSAMYLCASSQGREETIYGYTFGSGTRLTVV.

The rearrangement links TRBV28 to TRBJ2-1, with D tentatively TRBD2 (5 bases). The V gene lost 1 base and the J gene lost 7 bases, with 8 bases spanning the gap. The CDR3 is 13 amino acids. Germline V gene data show CDR1 as MDHEN and CDR2 as SYDVKM. The CDR3 nucleotides are TGTGCCAGCAGTTTATTAGGGAGAAATGAGCAGTTCTTC. The encoded protein is CASSLLGRNEQFF.

The J gene is TRBJ1-1, the V gene TRBV19; tentatively, D is TRBD1 (5 bases). Germline V gene data show CDR1 as LNHDA and CDR2 as SQIVND (reference sequence). V was shortened by 2 bases and J by 7 bases, with 17 bases between the two germline ends. This CDR3 spans 15 amino acids. The CDR3 is CASSIRKTEGSEAFF. CDR3 nucleotides: TGTGCCAGTAGTATAAGGAAGACAGAGGGGAGTGAAGCTTTCTTT.

Concerning this clonotype itself: Mismatch with germline at one junction end may stem from a read error. This chain links TRBV4-1 with TRBJ1-6, with D possibly TRBD1 on 5 matching bases. CDR1 is MGHRA, CDR2 YSYEKL, per germline. CDR3 size: 14 residues. The CDR3 DNA follows: TGCGCCAGCAGCCAAGGAGGGGTTGTTTCACCCCACCACTTT. Amino acids: CASSQGGVVSPHHF.